The 13 T cell receptor beta chains below all came from one sample that was sequenced in a study of T cell responses to AZD1222 COVID-19 vaccine. The protocol was immunoSEQ multiplex PCR, while the TCRdb copy is restricted to in-frame clones and leaves out a portion. The sample has approximately 76,000 clones, about nine tenths seen once. The sample consisted of peripheral blood, taken on day 0 of MenACWY control vaccination. These receptors all stem from an adult in good health.

The chain combines TRBV9 with TRBJ2-2; the D gene is possibly TRBD2 (5 bases). This CDR3 spans 16 amino acids. CDR1 is SGDLS and CDR2 is YYNGEE in the germline V gene. V was cut by 3 bases and J by 7 bases, with 19 bases left in between. The CDR3 region has the DNA TGTGCCAGCAGCGCCTCTAATCGGCTAGCAGGCGGGGAGCTGTTTTTT. As protein: CASSASNRLAGGELFF.

The chain couples TRBV7-6 to TRBJ2-6, with unresolved D. Trimming stripped 6 bases from V and 0 bases from J, with 3 bases between. Per the germline V gene, CDR1 is SGHVS and CDR2 is FNYEAQ. CDR3 size: 13 residues. The CDR3 DNA reads TGTGCCAGCAGTTACTCTGGGGCCAACGTCCTGACTTTC. It yields the protein CASSYSGANVLTF.

CDR3 nucleotide sequence: TGTGCCAGCAGCACCTTCCGGGCCTACTCTGGAAACACCATATATTTT. Its protein product is CASSTFRAYSGNTIYF. This chain uses TRBV5-5 with TRBJ1-3, with D unresolved. The length of the CDR3 is 16 residues. Trimming removed 4 bases from V and 0 bases from J, with 14 bases in between. Looked up from germline, CDR1 is SGHKS and CDR2 is YYEKEE (reference sequence). Based on the CDR3 plus reference TRBV5-5 and TRBJ1-3, the full variable domain is DAGVTQSPTHLIKTRGQQVTLRCSPISGHKSVSWYQQVLGQGPQFIFQYYEKEERGRGNFPDRFSARQFPNYSSELNVNALLLGDSALYLCASSTFRAYSGNTIYFGEGSWLTVV.

The chain recombines TRBV5-6 with TRBJ2-7, with 10 bases identical to TRBD2. V was clipped by 2 bases and J by 3 bases; unmatched bases: 2. The CDR3 runs to 14 residues. Germline V CDR1 and CDR2: SGHDT, YYEEEE. The CDR3 region is CASSFLAGGYEQYF. CDR3 coding DNA: TGTGCCAGCAGCTTCTTAGCGGGAGGCTACGAGCAGTACTTC.

This clone was picked up a small number of times. The chain employs TRBV7-2 and TRBJ2-1, with 9 bases aligning to TRBD2. This CDR3 is 16 amino acids long. Trimming took 1 base from V and 3 from J; bases not matched to a gene: 4. Germline values: CDR1 SGHTA, CDR2 FQGNSA. CDR3 residues: CASSLELAGYYNEQFF. In DNA form, the CDR3 reads TGTGCCAGCAGCTTAGAGCTAGCGGGATACTACAATGAGCAGTTCTTC.

The chain has TRBV5-1 and TRBJ2-7, with D perhaps matching TRBD2 (5 bases). CDR1 is SGHRS and CDR2 is YFSETQ in the germline V gene. Trimming stripped 4 bases from V and 6 bases from J, with 20 bases between. The CDR3 extends over 15 amino acids. CDR3 sequence (DNA): TGCGCCAGCAGCAGTCAAGCGGATCCTTGGAGCGAGCAGTACTTC. This codes for CASSSQADPWSEQYF.

This clone was observed once. The chain recombines TRBV19 with TRBJ2-3, with TRBD2 identical over 10 bases. V was clipped by 5 bases and J by 5 bases; unmatched bases: 13. The CDR3 has 17 amino acids. Germline-derived CDR1 and CDR2 are LNHDA and SQIVND (reference sequence). The DNA for the CDR3 is TGTGCCAGTAGTCTGACCACGAGCGGGAGGGCCCGAGATACGCAGTATTTT. This translates into CASSLTTSGRARDTQYF.

The chain employs TRBV27 and TRBJ2-7; 10 bases map to TRBD2. Per the germline V gene, CDR1 is MNHEY and CDR2 is SMNVEV (reference sequence). The CDR3 contains 14 residues. Trimming cost V 3 bases and J 2 bases; bases outside gene matches: 1. The CDR3 reads CASSFLAGAYEQYF. CDR3 nucleotide sequence: TGTGCCAGCAGTTTTCTAGCGGGAGCCTACGAGCAGTACTTC.

The J gene is TRBJ1-2, the V gene TRBV7-9; D is possibly TRBD1 (5 bases). V gave up 3 bases and J gave up 0 bases, with 11 bases separating them. Per the germline V gene, CDR1 is SEHNR and CDR2 is FQNEAQ (reference sequence). CDR3 length: 15 residues. CDR3: CASSLGQGANYGYTF. CDR3 DNA sequence: TGTGCCAGCAGCTTGGGGCAGGGAGCTAACTATGGCTACACCTTC.

This clone has a single count. V gene TRBV12-3 or TRBV12-4 combines with J gene TRBJ1-2; perhaps TRBD1 as D (5 bases). The ends were cut back, 6 bases at V and 3 bases at J, with 11 bases in the middle. This CDR3 has 13 residues. CDR3 sequence reads: CASRMTADYGYTF. CDR3 in DNA: TGTGCCAGCAGAATGACAGCGGACTATGGCTACACCTTC.

The V call is TRBV14, the J call TRBJ1-2; 8 nucleotides line up with TRBD1. The V segment lost 8 bases and the J segment 7 bases; nucleotides outside the gene matches: 12. This CDR3 has 14 residues. Germline V gives CDR1 SGHDN, CDR2 FVKESK. CDR3 sequence (DNA): TGTGCCAGCGTCCTACGACAGGGGATTCGTGGCTACACCTTC. Encoded protein: CASVLRQGIRGYTF. The full variable domain, its missing parts supplied by reference TRBV14 and TRBJ1-2, is EAGVTQFPSHSVIEKGQTVTLRCDPISGHDNLYWYRRVMGKEIKFLLHFVKESKQDESGMPNNRFLAERTGGTYSTLKVQPAELEDSGVYFCASVLRQGIRGYTFGSGTRLTVV.

This chain connects TRBV30 to TRBJ1-4, with D tentatively TRBD1 (6 bases). Between the trimmed V and J ends, which lost 1 base and 6 bases, there was a span of 15 bases. CDR1 GTSNPN and CDR2 SVGIG come from the germline V gene (reference sequence). CDR3 length: 15 amino acids. This CDR3 reads CAWSAGPGADEKLFF. CDR3 nucleotides: TGTGCCTGGAGTGCCGGCCCGGGGGCAGATGAAAAACTGTTTTTT.

The V and J genes are TRBV25-1 and TRBJ2-7, with 9 bases identical to TRBD2. Trimming took 4 bases from V and 5 from J; bases not matched to a gene: 3. Germline-derived CDR1 and CDR2 are MGHDK and SYGVNS. This CDR3 has 13 residues. Here the CDR3 reads CASSGLAGHEQYF. The CDR3 nucleotides read TGTGCCAGCAGTGGGCTAGCGGGACACGAGCAGTACTTC.